The rows below give T cell receptor beta chains drawn from one sample of a study of blood T cells in healthy people across ages. TCRdb reprocessed the 5' RACE reads with MiXCR, giving one entry per CDR3 protein. The repertoire holds about 1.4 million distinct CDR3 sequences, with around 59% as singletons. Sample: blood. These receptors were taken from a young man in good health. Both conserved end residues are part of each CDR3. The order of the fields is CDR3 length, V gene, D gene, CDR3 protein. The D gene is left open where the match is weak.

15	TRBV20-1	TRBD2	CSAIVAGLPRGEQFF
15	TRBV4-3	.	CASGQVSGADYGYTF
12	TRBV5-1	.	CASSATGAGYTF
13	TRBV29-1	.	CSVGEVLHNEQFF
12	TRBV20-1	.	CSAEEGLAGRYF
17	TRBV7-9	.	CASSPRQGPFDNYGYTF
12	TRBV20-1	.	CSALWGDYGYTF
14	TRBV29-1	TRBD2	CSVLREGSTYEQYF
15	TRBV7-9	TRBD1	CASSLPTGGYNEQFF
15	TRBV4-3	.	CASSQELRGVETQYF
14	TRBV29-1	.	CSVVAWGDTDTQYF
13	TRBV3-1	.	CASSFNSRGEQFF
15	TRBV7-8	TRBD1	CASSLSRGVVEKLFF
14	TRBV10-3	.	CAISESGQNTEAFF
13	TRBV10-3	.	CASEETGLGGYTF
14	TRBV20-1	.	CSARLGGASGGYTF
10	TRBV4-1	.	CASGADEQYF
13	TRBV2	.	CASNTAAYDEQFF
12	TRBV20-1	.	CSARELGNTQYF
14	TRBV27	TRBD1	CASRMGQNLGEQYF
15	TRBV12-3/TRBV12-4	.	CASRSGTHSLDEQYF
14	TRBV11-2	.	CASSLVPTTGTQYF
16	TRBV20-1	.	CSGRRAGRATNEKLFF
13	TRBV27	TRBD2	CASSFRGSYEQFF
15	TRBV6-1	.	CASNPYGDNEDTQYF
16	TRBV11-2	.	CASSLRRTASSYEQYF
15	TRBV28	TRBD1	CASGQGPPAPYEQYF